This T cell receptor beta chain was obtained from a study of blood T cell repertoires in COVID-19. Study-level background: Material from acute and convalescent COVID-19 was sourced from the United States, Italy and Spain. Sources were T cells, B-cell-depleted T cells, or PBMCs; the material itself was cDNA or gDNA.

This CDR3 region has 14 residues. The authors' processing: Amplified reference gene primers provided the basis for estimating nucleated cell counts. The table came from immunoSEQ multiplex PCR; TCRdb's copy has only in-frame clones and leaves some out. Clonal size and the V and J genes are those of that table, whereas D and trimming came from the DNA. The table has tens of thousands of clones, approximately 81% seen once. Sequencing was done on a sample of peripheral blood. The J gene is TRBJ2-3, the V gene TRBV1; the D call of TRBD2 is as the table states it, not checked on the DNA. TRBV1 is tagged as a pseudogene. This sequence originates from a human donor with acute or convalescent COVID-19. The donor label of this sample is uncertain. The CDR3 region is CTRVSNPSTDTQYF. In nucleotides, the CDR3 is TGCACCCGCGTATCAAACCCTAGCACAGATACGCAGTATTTT.